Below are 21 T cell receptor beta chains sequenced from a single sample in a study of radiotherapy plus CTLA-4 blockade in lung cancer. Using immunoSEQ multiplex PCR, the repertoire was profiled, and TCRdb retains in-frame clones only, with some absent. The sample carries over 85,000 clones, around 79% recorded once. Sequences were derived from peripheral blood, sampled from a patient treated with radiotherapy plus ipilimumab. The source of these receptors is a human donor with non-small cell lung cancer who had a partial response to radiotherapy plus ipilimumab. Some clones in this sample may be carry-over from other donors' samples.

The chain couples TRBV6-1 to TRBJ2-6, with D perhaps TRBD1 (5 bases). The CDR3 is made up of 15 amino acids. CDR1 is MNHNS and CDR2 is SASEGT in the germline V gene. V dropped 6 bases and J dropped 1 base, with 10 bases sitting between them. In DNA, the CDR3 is TGTGCCAGCAGCCACCAGGGTTCTGGGGCCAACGTCCTGACTTTC. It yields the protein CASSHQGSGANVLTF.

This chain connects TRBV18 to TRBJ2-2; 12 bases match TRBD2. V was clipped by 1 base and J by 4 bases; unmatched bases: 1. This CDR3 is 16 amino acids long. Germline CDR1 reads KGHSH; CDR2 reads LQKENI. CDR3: CASSPLTSGGTGELFF. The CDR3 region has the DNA TGTGCCAGCTCACCACTGACTAGCGGGGGCACCGGGGAGCTGTTTTTT.

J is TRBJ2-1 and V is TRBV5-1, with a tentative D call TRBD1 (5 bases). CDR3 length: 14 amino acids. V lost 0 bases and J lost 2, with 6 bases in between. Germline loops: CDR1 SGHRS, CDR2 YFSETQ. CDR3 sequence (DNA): TGCGCCAGCAGCTTGGAGGGGACCTACAATGAGCAGTTCTTC. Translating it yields CASSLEGTYNEQFF.

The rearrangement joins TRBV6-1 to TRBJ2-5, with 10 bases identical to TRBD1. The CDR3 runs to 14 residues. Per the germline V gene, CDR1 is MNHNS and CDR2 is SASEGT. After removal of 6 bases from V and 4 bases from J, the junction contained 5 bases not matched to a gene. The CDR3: CASRRQGAGETQYF. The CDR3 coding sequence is TGTGCCAGCAGGAGACAGGGGGCGGGAGAGACCCAGTACTTC.

The DNA for the CDR3 is TGTGCCAGCAGTTTAATGGGGGGGTTCTACGAGCAGTACTTC. Translation gives CASSLMGGFYEQYF. The gene calls are TRBV27 and TRBJ2-7; TRBD2 matches at 7 bases. The CDR3 is made up of 14 amino acids. The V and J ends lost 2 bases and 3 bases, in that order; junction bases with no gene match: 4. The germline V gene has CDR1 MNHEY and CDR2 SMNVEV (reference sequence).

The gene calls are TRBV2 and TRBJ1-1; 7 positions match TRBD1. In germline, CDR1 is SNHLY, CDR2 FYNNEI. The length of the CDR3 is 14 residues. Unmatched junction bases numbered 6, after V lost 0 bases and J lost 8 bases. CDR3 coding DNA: TGTGCCAGCAGTGAAGCGCGACAGGGCTTAGAAGCTTTCTTT. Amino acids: CASSEARQGLEAFF.

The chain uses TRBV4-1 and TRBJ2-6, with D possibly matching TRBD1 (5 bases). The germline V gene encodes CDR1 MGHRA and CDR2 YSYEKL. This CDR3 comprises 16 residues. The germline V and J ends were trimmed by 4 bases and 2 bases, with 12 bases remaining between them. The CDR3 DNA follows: TGCGCCAGCAGCCGGGGCATAGGCCCTGGGGCCAACGTCCTGACTTTC. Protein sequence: CASSRGIGPGANVLTF.

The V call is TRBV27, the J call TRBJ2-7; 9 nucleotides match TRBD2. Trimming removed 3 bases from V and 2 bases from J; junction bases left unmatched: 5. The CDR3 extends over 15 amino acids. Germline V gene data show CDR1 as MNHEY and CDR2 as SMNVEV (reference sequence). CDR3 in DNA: TGTGCCAGCAGTTTTAGCGGGAGTACCCCCTACGAGCAGTACTTC. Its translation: CASSFSGSTPYEQYF.

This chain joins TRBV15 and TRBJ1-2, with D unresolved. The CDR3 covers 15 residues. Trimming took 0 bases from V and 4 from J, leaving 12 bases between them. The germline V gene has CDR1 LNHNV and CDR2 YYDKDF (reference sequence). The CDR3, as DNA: TGTGCCACCAGCAGAGATCGGAGCAGTCCCTATGGCTACACCTTC. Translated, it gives CATSRDRSSPYGYTF.

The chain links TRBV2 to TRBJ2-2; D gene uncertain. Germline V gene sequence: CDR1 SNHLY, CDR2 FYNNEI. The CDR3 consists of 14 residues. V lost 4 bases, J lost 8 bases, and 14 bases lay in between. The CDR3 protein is CASSGQFGGGELFF. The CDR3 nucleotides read TGTGCCAGCAGTGGTCAGTTTGGTGGTGGGGAGCTGTTTTTT.

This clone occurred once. CDR3 amino acids: CASSFSDTAGTQYF. DNA of the CDR3: TGTGCCAGCAGTTTCTCGGACACCGCCGGTACGCAGTATTTT. This chain links TRBV27 with TRBJ2-3; D is perhaps TRBD1 (5 bases). The CDR3 has 14 amino acids. Germline CDR1 reads MNHEY; CDR2 reads SMNVEV (reference sequence). Between the trimmed V and J ends, which lost 3 bases and 8 bases, there was a span of 15 bases.

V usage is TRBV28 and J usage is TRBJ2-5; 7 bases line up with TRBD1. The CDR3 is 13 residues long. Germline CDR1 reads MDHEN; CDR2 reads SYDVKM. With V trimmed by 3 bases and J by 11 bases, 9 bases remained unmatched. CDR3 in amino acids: CASSLGTALEQYF. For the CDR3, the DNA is TGTGCCAGCAGTTTGGGGACAGCCTTGGAGCAGTACTTC.

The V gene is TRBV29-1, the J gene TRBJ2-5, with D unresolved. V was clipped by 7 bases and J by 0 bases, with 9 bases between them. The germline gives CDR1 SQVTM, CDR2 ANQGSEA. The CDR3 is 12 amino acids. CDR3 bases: TGCAGCGGTTCGACAAACCAAGAGACCCAGTACTTC. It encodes CSGSTNQETQYF.

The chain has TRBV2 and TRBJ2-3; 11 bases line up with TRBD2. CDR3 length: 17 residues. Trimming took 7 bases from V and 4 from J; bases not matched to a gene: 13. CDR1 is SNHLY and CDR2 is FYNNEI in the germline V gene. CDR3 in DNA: TGTGCCAGCAACTCTCGTAGGGGACTAGCGGCCGCAGATACGCAGTATTTT. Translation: CASNSRRGLAAADTQYF.

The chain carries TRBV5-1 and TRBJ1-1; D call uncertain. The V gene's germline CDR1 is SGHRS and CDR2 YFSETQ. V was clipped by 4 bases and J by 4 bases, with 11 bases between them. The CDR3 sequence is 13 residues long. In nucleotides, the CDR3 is TGCGCCAGCAGCCGCACAGATTCCACTGAAGCTTTCTTT. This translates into CASSRTDSTEAFF.

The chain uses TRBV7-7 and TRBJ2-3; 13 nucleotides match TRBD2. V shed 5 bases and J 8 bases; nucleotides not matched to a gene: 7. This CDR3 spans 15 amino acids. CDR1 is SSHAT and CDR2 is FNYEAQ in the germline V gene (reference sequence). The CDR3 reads CASSQTSGRAGTQYF. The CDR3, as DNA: TGTGCCAGCAGCCAAACTAGCGGGAGGGCCGGTACGCAGTATTTT.

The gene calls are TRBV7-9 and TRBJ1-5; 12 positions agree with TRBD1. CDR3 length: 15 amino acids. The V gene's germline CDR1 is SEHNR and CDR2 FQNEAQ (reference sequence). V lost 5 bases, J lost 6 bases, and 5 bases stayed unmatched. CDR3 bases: TGTGCCAGCAGCGGGACAGGGGGCGCCGGTCAGCCCCAGCATTTT. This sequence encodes CASSGTGGAGQPQHF.

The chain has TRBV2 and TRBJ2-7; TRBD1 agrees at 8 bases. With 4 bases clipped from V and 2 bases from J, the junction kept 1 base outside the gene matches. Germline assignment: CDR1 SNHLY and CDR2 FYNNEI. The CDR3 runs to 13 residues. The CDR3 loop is CASSATGAYEQYF. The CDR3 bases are TGTGCCAGCAGTGCGACAGGGGCCTACGAGCAGTACTTC.

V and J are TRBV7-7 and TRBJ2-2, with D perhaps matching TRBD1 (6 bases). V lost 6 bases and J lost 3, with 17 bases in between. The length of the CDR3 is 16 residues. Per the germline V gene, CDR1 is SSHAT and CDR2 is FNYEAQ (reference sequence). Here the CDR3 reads CASSPLVGADTGELFF. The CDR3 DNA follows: TGTGCCAGCAGTCCTCTTGTGGGGGCGGACACCGGGGAGCTGTTTTTT. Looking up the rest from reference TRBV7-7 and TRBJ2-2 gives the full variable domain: GAGVSQSPRYKVTKRGQDVTLRCDPISSHATLYWYQQALGQGPEFLTYFNYEAQPDKSGLPSDRFSAERPEGSISTLTIQRTEQRDSAMYRCASSPLVGADTGELFFGEGSRLTVL.

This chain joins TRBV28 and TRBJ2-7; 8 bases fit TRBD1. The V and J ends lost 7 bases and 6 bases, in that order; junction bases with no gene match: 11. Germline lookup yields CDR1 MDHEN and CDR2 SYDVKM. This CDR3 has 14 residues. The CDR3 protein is CASNPDRVFSEQYF. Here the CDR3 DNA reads TGTGCCAGCAACCCGGACAGGGTCTTTTCCGAGCAGTACTTC.

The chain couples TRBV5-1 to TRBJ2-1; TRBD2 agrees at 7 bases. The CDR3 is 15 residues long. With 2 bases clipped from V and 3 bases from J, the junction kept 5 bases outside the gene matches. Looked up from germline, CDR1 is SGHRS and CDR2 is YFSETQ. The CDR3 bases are TGCGCCAGCAGCTTAGCGGGACTTATCTACAATGAGCAGTTCTTC. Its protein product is CASSLAGLIYNEQFF.